Below are 21 T cell receptor beta chains sequenced from a single sample in a study of T-cell reconstitution after alpha-beta-depleted transplantation in children. A TCRbeta library incorporating unique molecular identifiers was prepared. TCRdb processed the PCR reads anew with MiXCR; each CDR3 protein has one entry. The sample includes about 540,000 distinct CDR3 sequences, 15% to 20% of them seen just once. Specimen: PBMCs from the stem cell graft donor, collected from the stem cell graft. The receptor set was obtained from a human donor who donated a stem cell graft to a child with acute lymphoblastic leukemia.

V usage is TRBV9 and J usage is TRBJ2-1; 8 bases agree with TRBD2. This CDR3 has 15 amino acids. Germline V gives CDR1 SGDLS, CDR2 YYNGEE. Unmatched junction bases numbered 8, after V lost 7 bases and J lost 2 bases. CDR3 protein: CASAEETSAYNEQFF. CDR3 DNA sequence: TGTGCCAGCGCAGAGGAGACTAGCGCCTACAATGAGCAGTTCTTC.

This clonotype was counted only a few times. This chain links TRBV6-1 with TRBJ2-2; D may be TRBD1 (5 bases). The germline V and J ends were trimmed by 8 bases and 3 bases, with 10 bases remaining between them. This CDR3 contains 13 residues. Germline V gene lookup returns CDR1 MNHNS and CDR2 SASEGT. The CDR3 DNA follows: TGTGCCAGCCGCTTCAGGGACACCGGGGAGCTGTTTTTT. This translates into CASRFRDTGELFF.

The chain uses TRBV9 and TRBJ1-1, with 8 nucleotides matching TRBD1. The CDR3 runs 14 residues. The V segment lost 4 bases and the J segment 5 bases; nucleotides outside the gene matches: 7. From germline, CDR1 is SGDLS and CDR2 YYNGEE. CDR3 bases: TGTGCCAGCAGCCCCAGGGGGCAAGGTACTGAAGCTTTCTTT. It specifies CASSPRGQGTEAFF.

This clonotype was observed a handful of times. The V call is TRBV4-1, the J call TRBJ2-3, with 7 positions matching TRBD2. The germline gives CDR1 MGHRA, CDR2 YSYEKL. The CDR3 runs to 17 residues. The ends lost 2 bases at V and 2 bases at J; junction bases unmatched: 10. CDR3 sequence: CASSQSRPAGLTDTQYF. CDR3 nucleotide sequence: TGCGCCAGCAGCCAATCCCGACCAGCGGGGCTCACAGATACGCAGTATTTT.

This rearrangement joins TRBV12-5 to TRBJ2-7; 9 nucleotides match TRBD1. V gave up 0 bases and J gave up 5 bases; unmatched junction bases: 11. The V gene's germline CDR1 is LGHNT and CDR2 FRNRAP. The CDR3 is 17 residues long. CDR3 sequence (DNA): TGTGCTAGTGGTTTGGTAGTATTTGGGACAGGGAACCACGAGCAGTACTTC. It is translated as CASGLVVFGTGNHEQYF.

The V gene is TRBV7-2, the J gene TRBJ2-2; TRBD1 aligns across 11 bases. J gave up 6 bases and V 5 bases, and 5 bases lay outside the gene matches. The CDR3 sequence is 15 residues long. The germline gives CDR1 SGHTA, CDR2 FQGNSA. This CDR3 reads CASSQDRGRSGELFF. Here the CDR3 DNA reads TGTGCCAGCAGCCAGGACAGGGGGCGGTCCGGGGAGCTGTTTTTT.

The V and J genes are TRBV12-3 or TRBV12-4 and TRBJ1-4; 11 bases are shared with TRBD1. The CDR3 is 15 amino acids. With 7 bases clipped from V and 6 bases from J, the junction kept 7 bases outside the gene matches. The CDR3 is CASTKGQGAYEKLFF. CDR3 DNA sequence: TGTGCCAGCACTAAAGGACAGGGGGCGTATGAAAAACTGTTTTTT.

This clonotype was seen at least ten times. The chain joins TRBV6-4 to TRBJ2-3; D not resolved. With 3 bases removed from V and 6 bases from J, the gap between germline ends came to 10 bases. The CDR3 loop spans 13 amino acids. The V gene's germline CDR1 is MRHNA and CDR2 SNTAGT. As DNA, the CDR3 is TGTGCCAGCAGTGAACAAGCGAGGGATACGCAGTATTTT. Translating gives CASSEQARDTQYF.

There are a few counts of this clonotype. The chain recombines TRBV5-1 with TRBJ1-4, with a possible D match to TRBD1 (5 bases). The germline gives CDR1 SGHRS, CDR2 YFSETQ. The V end lost 3 bases, the J end lost 0 bases, and 9 bases lay between the germline ends. The CDR3 covers 15 residues. The CDR3 here is CASSSGRPTNEKLFF. For the CDR3, the DNA is TGCGCCAGCAGCTCGGGACGGCCAACTAATGAAAAACTGTTTTTT.

The chain combines TRBV7-3 with TRBJ2-1, with 8 positions matching TRBD2. With 1 base clipped from V and 6 bases from J, the junction kept 5 bases outside the gene matches. CDR1 SGHTA and CDR2 FQGTGA come from the germline V gene. The CDR3 sequence is 15 residues long. The CDR3, as DNA: TGTGCCAGCAGCTTAAAAAGCGGGAGTGGCAATGAGCAGTTCTTC. Translating it yields CASSLKSGSGNEQFF.

The rearrangement joins TRBV20-1 to TRBJ1-1; D is unclear. The CDR3 length is 13 residues. From germline, CDR1 is DFQATT and CDR2 SNEGSKA (reference sequence). Deletions cut 0 bases from V and 3 bases from J, with 8 bases between. CDR3 bases: TGCAGTGCTAGAGACCAAAGAGACACTGAAGCTTTCTTT. Translated, it gives CSARDQRDTEAFF.

The chain has TRBV11-2 and TRBJ2-1; 11 bases agree with TRBD2. From germline, CDR1 is SGHAT and CDR2 FQNNGV. This CDR3 has 15 amino acids. The ends lost 2 bases at V and 9 bases at J; junction bases unmatched: 6. The CDR3 loop reads CASSLLLAGEAEQFF. CDR3 DNA: TGTGCCAGCAGCTTACTACTAGCGGGAGAGGCTGAGCAGTTCTTC.

This clonotype has more than one count but fewer than ten. This chain joins TRBV5-5 and TRBJ1-2; unclear D gene. The V end was cut by 4 bases, the J end by 4 bases, with 11 bases between. Germline CDR1 reads SGHKS; CDR2 reads YYEKEE (reference sequence). The CDR3 is 13 amino acids. The CDR3 region has the DNA TGTGCCAGCAGCCGTCCATCGGTCTATGGCTACACCTTC. Residues: CASSRPSVYGYTF.

In its sample, this clonotype was seen many times. The chain joins TRBV5-1 to TRBJ1-2; a possible D gene is TRBD1 (5 bases). Germline loops: CDR1 SGHRS, CDR2 YFSETQ. This CDR3 is 12 amino acids long. The V and J ends lost 4 bases and 8 bases respectively, with 12 bases between them. The CDR3 here is CASSRDGEGYTF. The CDR3 bases are TGCGCCAGCAGCCGGGACGGGGAAGGCTACACCTTC.

This clonotype was counted only a few times. The rearrangement uses TRBV5-1 and TRBJ2-4; D may be TRBD1 (5 bases). The CDR3 has 15 amino acids. CDR1 is SGHRS and CDR2 is YFSETQ in the germline V gene. Trimming took off 4 bases at V and 0 bases at J, with 11 bases between the two ends. The CDR3 sequence: CASSGEGVAKNIQYF. Here the CDR3 DNA reads TGCGCCAGCAGCGGGGAAGGGGTAGCCAAAAACATTCAGTACTTC.

The table lists this clonotype with a few counts. This sequence joins TRBV6-1 and TRBJ1-5; D is perhaps TRBD1 (5 bases). CDR1 and CDR2 from the germline V gene are MNHNS and SASEGT. The CDR3 runs to 17 residues. V lost 5 bases, J lost 2 bases, and 19 bases lay in between. CDR3 residues: CASSPSFFREGNQPQHF. The CDR3 DNA is TGTGCCAGCAGTCCATCATTTTTCAGGGAGGGCAATCAGCCCCAGCATTTT.

In its sample, this clonotype was seen a few times. The V and J genes are TRBV24-1 and TRBJ2-2; D is undetermined. Between the trimmed V and J ends, which lost 3 bases and 1 base, there was a span of 8 bases. This CDR3 region has 15 residues. Per germline, CDR1 KGHDR and CDR2 SFDVKD. CDR3 protein: CATSDPSVNTGELFF. CDR3 DNA: TGTGCCACCAGTGATCCAAGTGTGAACACCGGGGAGCTGTTTTTT.

The chain combines TRBV10-3 with TRBJ1-4; D is perhaps TRBD1 (5 bases). Germline V gene sequence: CDR1 ENHRY, CDR2 SYGVKD. Trimming stripped 10 bases from V and 8 bases from J, with 14 bases between. The CDR3 has 12 amino acids. DNA for the CDR3: TGTGCCACCTCGGGACTTGGGGAAAAACTGTTTTTT. This sequence encodes CATSGLGEKLFF.

This rearrangement joins TRBV27 to TRBJ2-1; 8 nucleotides match TRBD2. CDR1 MNHEY and CDR2 SMNVEV come from the germline V gene (reference sequence). The CDR3 consists of 14 residues. J was trimmed by 7 bases and V by 6 bases; bases with no gene match: 8. The CDR3 loop reads CASRGLVRENEQFF. In DNA form, the CDR3 reads TGTGCCAGCAGGGGACTAGTGCGGGAAAATGAGCAGTTCTTC.

V is TRBV5-1 and J is TRBJ2-1, with 15 nucleotides matching TRBD2. V was clipped by 4 bases and J by 5 bases; unmatched bases: 1. Germline CDR1 is SGHRS and CDR2 is YFSETQ. The CDR3 is 15 residues long. The CDR3 DNA reads as TGCGCCAGCAGCGGGACTAGCGGGAGGAACAATGAGCAGTTCTTC. Translating it yields CASSGTSGRNNEQFF. Complete variable domain (other parts from reference TRBV5-1 and TRBJ2-1): KAGVTQTPRYLIKTRGQQVTLSCSPISGHRSVSWYQQTPGQGLQFLFEYFSETQRNKGNFPGRFSGRQFSNSRSEMNVSTLELGDSALYLCASSGTSGRNNEQFFGPGTRLTVL.

V and J are TRBV2 and TRBJ2-7; D possibly uses TRBD1 or TRBD2 (6 bases each). The V gene lost 9 bases and the J gene lost 2 bases, with 20 bases spanning the gap. CDR1 and CDR2 (germline): SNHLY, FYNNEI. The length of the CDR3 is 15 residues. The CDR3 region has the DNA TGTGCCAGGAGGGGGGACCGAGACGGTACCTACGAGCAGTACTTC. Translation gives CARRGDRDGTYEQYF. Variable domain in full (rest from reference TRBV2 and TRBJ2-7): EPEVTQTPSHQVTQMGQEVILRCVPISNHLYFYWYRQILGQKVEFLVSFYNNEISEKSEIFDDQFSVERPDGSNFTLKIRSTKLEDSAMYFCARRGDRDGTYEQYFGPGTRLTVT.